This passage covers 31 T cell receptor beta chains from one sample sequenced in a study of T cells generated in artificial thymic organoids. Artificial thymic organoids aggregated human hematopoietic stem and progenitor cells with human DLL1-expressing MS5 murine stromal cells. The seeding cells were CD34+CD3- hematopoietic stem and progenitor cells purified by FACS to remove T cells. TCRalpha and TCRbeta libraries were amplified separately by semi-nested PCR with TRAC or TRBC reverse primers. TCRdb independently ran MiXCR on the 5' RACE reads; one entry per CDR3 protein. In the table there are 7,500 to 8,000 distinct CDR3 sequences, 20% to 30% of which are singletons. Which antigens these TCRs recognize remains unknown. The specimen was naive CD8+ T cells grown in artificial thymic organoids from cord blood stem and progenitor cells. The subset is: CD3+TCRalphabeta+CD8SP T cells; for blood, CD45RO-CCR7+ naive CD8+ T cells. The receptors were gathered from a human donor who gave cord blood stem cells for thymic organoid culture, a cardiac surgery patient who gave postnatal thymus, or a blood donor (not recorded which).

The table lists this clonotype with a count of one. This may come from a read error, since a much larger clone is one base off. The chain recombines TRBV29-1 with TRBJ1-2; maybe TRBD1 (6 bases). CDR1 SQVTM and CDR2 ANQGSEA come from the germline V gene. CDR3 size: 12 residues. Here the CDR3 DNA reads TGCGGCGTTTTTACAGGGATGAGTGGCTACACCTTC. It translates to CGVFTGMSGYTF.

The rearrangement uses TRBV27 and TRBJ1-2, with D maybe TRBD1 (5 bases). Germline values: CDR1 MNHEY, CDR2 SMNVEV (reference sequence). The CDR3 contains 13 residues. V was trimmed by 3 bases and J by 2 bases, leaving 7 bases between them. The CDR3 DNA follows: TGTGCCAGCAGTTTCGGGGCAAACTATGGCTACACCTTC. It codes for CASSFGANYGYTF.

The chain uses TRBV12-3 or TRBV12-4 and TRBJ2-7; maybe TRBD1 (6 bases). The CDR3 covers 15 residues. V shed 2 bases and J shed 0 bases, with 11 bases lying between them. The CDR3: CASSLQGTLSYEQYF. The CDR3 DNA reads TGTGCCAGCAGTTTACAGGGGACACTCTCCTACGAGCAGTACTTC.

J is TRBJ2-5 and V is TRBV6-5, with a possible D match to TRBD1 (5 bases). There are 14 residues in the CDR3. Germline-derived CDR1 and CDR2 are MNHEY and SVGAGI. V was shortened by 6 bases and J by 2 bases, with 13 bases between the two germline ends. This chain's CDR3 is CASSLQAAQETQYF. The DNA for the CDR3 is TGTGCCAGCAGCCTACAGGCCGCTCAAGAGACCCAGTACTTC.

This clonotype is deemed medium-sized. CDR3: CASSRSGARGTEAFF. The CDR3 nucleotides read TGCGCCAGCAGCCGATCCGGGGCCAGGGGCACTGAAGCTTTCTTT. V and J are TRBV5-1 and TRBJ1-1, with a weak D call TRBD1 (6 bases). This CDR3 region has 15 residues. CDR1 and CDR2 (germline): SGHRS, YFSETQ. Trimming removed 4 bases at V and 4 bases at J, with 17 bases between.

This clonotype was observed a handful of times. This chain uses TRBV4-1 with TRBJ2-3; TRBD1 is a possible D gene (6 bases). CDR3 length: 15 amino acids. The V gene lost 0 bases and the J gene lost 1 base, with 8 bases spanning the gap. Germline CDR1 and CDR2: MGHRA and YSYEKL. The CDR3 DNA follows: TGCGCCAGCAGCCAAGAAAGGACAGGCACAGATACGCAGTATTTT. Protein: CASSQERTGTDTQYF.

The gene calls are TRBV11-2 and TRBJ2-5, with a possible D match to TRBD2 (7 bases). CDR1 is SGHAT, CDR2 FQNNGV, per germline. V lost 5 bases and J lost 3, with 16 bases in between. The CDR3 spans 15 residues. The CDR3, as DNA: TGTGCCAGCAGCCTCTTAGGGGGGGGGGAAGAGACCCAGTACTTC. The encoded protein is CASSLLGGGEETQYF.

By proportion, this clonotype is medium-sized. The chain uses TRBV29-1 and TRBJ2-3; D is unresolved. Germline V gene data show CDR1 as SQVTM and CDR2 as ANQGSEA. The CDR3 is made up of 11 amino acids. Trimming stripped 4 bases from V and 8 bases from J, with 10 bases between. CDR3 sequence: CSVGLLTTQYF. CDR3 in DNA: TGCAGCGTTGGCCTTCTGACTACGCAGTATTTT.

The rearrangement uses TRBV4-3 and TRBJ1-1; D unresolved. In germline, CDR1 is LGHNA, CDR2 YSLEER. Trimming removed 5 bases from V and 3 bases from J, with 10 bases in between. The CDR3 extends over 13 amino acids. In nucleotides, the CDR3 is TGCGCCAGCAGCTGGGCTTTGGACACTGAAGCTTTCTTT. It yields the protein CASSWALDTEAFF.

By frequency in the sample, this clonotype is medium-sized. The rearrangement links TRBV6-5 to TRBJ1-5; tentatively, D is TRBD1 (6 bases). CDR1 is MNHEY and CDR2 is SVGAGI in the germline V gene. Trimming shortened V by 0 bases and J by 7 bases, and 13 bases separated the two germline ends. This CDR3 is built from 15 residues. CDR3 region: CASSYSGGGGQPQHF. As DNA, the CDR3 is TGTGCCAGCAGTTACTCAGGGGGAGGAGGGCAGCCCCAGCATTTT.

About this clonotype: This sequence may be a read error, since a much larger clone differs from it by one base. CDR3 sequence reads: CASSFQGAIYGQYF. DNA of the CDR3: TGCGCCAGCAGCTTTCAGGGGGCAATCTACGGGCAGTACTTC. The V and J genes are TRBV5-1 and TRBJ2-7, with TRBD1 matching over 8 bases. Per the germline V gene, CDR1 is SGHRS and CDR2 is YFSETQ. This CDR3 contains 14 residues. The complete variable domain, with remaining parts taken from reference TRBV5-1 and TRBJ2-7, reads KAGVTQTPRYLIKTRGQQVTLSCSPISGHRSVSWYQQTPGQGLQFLFEYFSETQRNKGNFPGRFSGRQFSNSRSEMNVSTLELGDSALYLCASSFQGAIYGQYFGPGTRLTVT.

This clonotype is medium-sized by share. V usage is TRBV6-2 or TRBV6-3 and J usage is TRBJ1-2, with no clear D. The CDR3 contains 13 residues. Germline V lookup: CDR1 MNHEY, CDR2 SVGEGT. Trimming removed 1 base at V and 6 bases at J, with 9 bases between. In nucleotides, the CDR3 is TGTGCCAGCAGTTACTTAGAAGGTCATGGCTACACCTTC. Protein product: CASSYLEGHGYTF.

By its share, this clonotype is medium-sized. The rearrangement links TRBV12-3 or TRBV12-4 to TRBJ2-5; TRBD1 matches 10 bases. This CDR3 is 15 amino acids long. J gave up 5 bases and V 4 bases, and 7 bases lay outside the gene matches. In nucleotides, the CDR3 is TGTGCCAGCAGTTCACCCGGGACAGGGGAGGAGACCCAGTACTTC. Protein sequence: CASSSPGTGEETQYF.

V usage is TRBV5-1 and J usage is TRBJ2-7; D is possibly TRBD1 or TRBD2 (5 bases each). This CDR3 has 13 residues. Trimming took off 4 bases at V and 2 bases at J, with 10 bases between the two ends. The germline V gene encodes CDR1 SGHRS and CDR2 YFSETQ. CDR3 nucleotides: TGCGCCAGCAGCGGCCGGGGCCCCTACGAGCAGTACTTC. The encoded protein is CASSGRGPYEQYF.

V usage is TRBV27 and J usage is TRBJ1-2; TRBD1 matches 9 bases. CDR1 MNHEY and CDR2 SMNVEV come from the germline V gene (reference sequence). This CDR3 has 15 residues. J lost 2 bases, V lost 5 bases, and 6 bases had no gene match. CDR3 nucleotide sequence: TGTGCCAGCAGTCCACAGGGGGCGCGAAACTATGGCTACACCTTC. This translates into CASSPQGARNYGYTF.

The chain has TRBV12-3 or TRBV12-4 and TRBJ1-5; 7 bases line up with TRBD1. The V segment lost 5 bases and the J segment 4 bases; nucleotides outside the gene matches: 5. The CDR3 extends over 14 amino acids. CDR3 loop: CASSLDRENQPQHF. In DNA form, the CDR3 reads TGTGCCAGCAGTCTAGACAGGGAAAATCAGCCCCAGCATTTT.

V and J are TRBV6-2 or TRBV6-3 and TRBJ2-1, with 11 bases aligning to TRBD2. The CDR3 is made up of 16 amino acids. Trimming cost V 6 bases and J 1 base; bases outside gene matches: 5. Germline CDR1 and CDR2: MNHEY and SVGEGT. The DNA for the CDR3 is TGTGCCAGCAGCACCCCTAGCGGGAGGTCCTACAATGAGCAGTTCTTC. Translation: CASSTPSGRSYNEQFF.

By sample share, this clonotype is medium-sized (0.01 to 0.1%). The J gene is TRBJ2-2, the V gene TRBV7-3; the D call may be TRBD1 or TRBD2 (5 bases each). The length of the CDR3 is 13 residues. The germline V and J ends were trimmed by 5 bases and 7 bases, with 11 bases remaining between them. CDR1 is SGHTA, CDR2 FQGTGA, per germline. CDR3 nucleotide sequence: TGTGCCAGCAGCCCGGGACCTTACGGGGAGCTGTTTTTT. Its protein product is CASSPGPYGELFF.

This clonotype has just a few counts. The gene calls are TRBV6-1 and TRBJ1-5; D is uncertain. V lost 1 base to trimming and J lost 0 bases, with 7 bases between them. Germline V gene data show CDR1 as MNHNS and CDR2 as SASEGT. This CDR3 region has 15 residues. The CDR3 sequence is CASSEGLYSNQPQHF. In DNA, the CDR3 is TGTGCCAGCAGTGAAGGCCTTTATAGCAATCAGCCCCAGCATTTT.

In its sample, this clonotype is medium-sized. The chain uses TRBV2 and TRBJ2-4, with TRBD1 matching over 8 bases. The V and J ends lost 5 bases and 6 bases, in that order; junction bases with no gene match: 6. There are 14 residues in the CDR3. CDR1 and CDR2 from the germline V gene are SNHLY and FYNNEI. CDR3 sequence (DNA): TGTGCCAGCAGTAAGCGACAGGGGAGAAACATTCAGTACTTC. Translated: CASSKRQGRNIQYF.

The V and J genes are TRBV7-2 and TRBJ2-1; D is uncertain. The CDR3 is 12 residues long. Between the trimmed V and J ends, which lost 3 bases and 4 bases, there was a span of 4 bases. Germline-derived CDR1 and CDR2 are SGHTA and FQGNSA. CDR3 loop: CASSLLYNEQFF. Here the CDR3 DNA reads TGTGCCAGCAGCTTGTTATACAATGAGCAGTTCTTC.

This clonotype was seen only a few times. The rearrangement joins TRBV5-6 to TRBJ2-2, with 7 bases that match TRBD1. The ends lost 4 bases at V and 6 bases at J; junction bases unmatched: 15. The CDR3 has 17 residues. Germline lookup yields CDR1 SGHDT and CDR2 YYEEEE. The CDR3 DNA is TGTGCCAGCAGCCCATCCTACAGGGGACGGACTTCCGGGGAGCTGTTTTTT. Encoded protein: CASSPSYRGRTSGELFF. Full variable domain (missing parts from reference TRBV5-6 and TRBJ2-2): DAGVTQSPTHLIKTRGQQVTLRCSPKSGHDTVSWYQQALGQGPQFIFQYYEEEERQRGNFPDRFSGHQFPNYSSELNVNALLLGDSALYLCASSPSYRGRTSGELFFGEGSRLTVL.

By share of the sample, this clonotype is medium-sized. The chain has TRBV10-3 and TRBJ1-2, with 7 nucleotides matching TRBD1. In germline, CDR1 is ENHRY, CDR2 SYGVKD. This CDR3 region has 13 residues. The ends lost 6 bases at V and 4 bases at J; junction bases unmatched: 5. CDR3 sequence: CAIRIQGPYGYTF. In nucleotides, the CDR3 is TGTGCCATCAGGATACAGGGGCCCTATGGCTACACCTTC.

The chain couples TRBV7-2 to TRBJ2-6; either TRBD1 or TRBD2 may fit D (5 bases each). In germline, CDR1 is SGHTA, CDR2 FQGNSA. The germline V and J ends were trimmed by 1 base and 2 bases, with 12 bases remaining between them. This CDR3 contains 17 residues. The CDR3 sequence is CASSLGGTCPGANVLTF. CDR3 DNA: TGTGCCAGCAGCTTAGGGGGGACGTGCCCTGGGGCCAACGTCCTGACTTTC. Using reference TRBV7-2 and TRBJ2-6 for the parts outside the CDR3, the full variable domain is GAGVSQSPSNKVTEKGKDVELRCDPISGHTALYWYRQSLGQGLEFLIYFQGNSAPDKSGLPSDRFSAERTGGSVSTLTIQRTQQEDSAVYLCASSLGGTCPGANVLTFGAGSRLTVL.

The chain combines TRBV19 with TRBJ2-1, with D unresolved. Deletions cut 1 base from V and 0 bases from J, with 7 bases between. The CDR3 consists of 15 residues. Per the germline V gene, CDR1 is LNHDA and CDR2 is SQIVND (reference sequence). The CDR3 sequence is CASSIAASSYNEQFF. Written as DNA, the CDR3 is TGTGCCAGTAGTATAGCGGCAAGCTCCTACAATGAGCAGTTCTTC. Looking up the rest from reference TRBV19 and TRBJ2-1 gives the full variable domain: DGGITQSPKYLFRKEGQNVTLSCEQNLNHDAMYWYRQDPGQGLRLIYYSQIVNDFQKGDIAEGYSVSREKKESFPLTVTSAQKNPTAFYLCASSIAASSYNEQFFGPGTRLTVL.

By sample fraction, this clonotype is medium-sized. The rearrangement links TRBV5-6 to TRBJ1-2, with D unresolved. The CDR3 totals 13 residues. From germline, CDR1 is SGHDT and CDR2 YYEEEE. Trimming took off 2 bases at V and 4 bases at J, with 9 bases between the two ends. The CDR3 region has the DNA TGTGCCAGCAGCTTAATAGGACGCTATGGCTACACCTTC. This encodes CASSLIGRYGYTF.

This clonotype is categorized as medium-sized. The gene calls are TRBV28 and TRBJ2-7; 7 positions agree with TRBD2. The trim removed 6 bases at V and 2 bases at J, leaving 13 bases unmatched. Germline assignment: CDR1 MDHEN and CDR2 SYDVKM. The CDR3 contains 16 residues. CDR3 coding DNA: TGTGCCAGCAGCCAGTTTAAGTGGACTAGTGCCTACGAGCAGTACTTC. Its protein is CASSQFKWTSAYEQYF.

This clonotype was recorded a few times. The chain uses TRBV2 and TRBJ2-3, with D possibly TRBD1 on 5 matching bases. Germline V CDR1 and CDR2: SNHLY, FYNNEI. Trimming removed 8 bases at V and 2 bases at J, with 14 bases between. The length of the CDR3 is 14 residues. The CDR3 DNA is TGTGCCAGCGAGGACCCAGGGTCCACAGATACGCAGTATTTT. Protein: CASEDPGSTDTQYF.

Relative to its sample, this clonotype is medium-sized. The chain combines TRBV10-3 with TRBJ2-7; D may be TRBD2 (5 bases). The V end was cut by 10 bases, the J end by 5 bases, with 18 bases between. The CDR3 sequence is 13 residues long. The germline V gene has CDR1 ENHRY and CDR2 SYGVKD. CDR3 loop: CATRTSVEDEQYF. In DNA, the CDR3 is TGTGCCACCCGGACTTCGGTAGAGGACGAGCAGTACTTC.

Comment on this clonotype: A much bigger clone sits one base away, suggesting this may be a read error. The chain links TRBV4-1 to TRBJ2-2; 8 nucleotides agree with TRBD1. This CDR3 contains 17 residues. The trim removed 3 bases at V and 5 bases at J, leaving 11 bases unmatched. Germline CDR1 is MGHRA and CDR2 is YSYEKL. CDR3 DNA sequence: TGCGCCAGCAGCCACCGATGGCACAGGGGGTATACCGGGGAGCTGTTTTTT. This gives the protein CASSHRWHRGYTGELFF.

The chain uses TRBV6-2 or TRBV6-3 and TRBJ2-3, with no clear D. In germline, CDR1 is MNHEY, CDR2 SVGEGT. This CDR3 comprises 16 residues. Trimming took 5 bases from V and 4 from J, leaving 19 bases between them. As DNA, the CDR3 is TGTGCCAGCAGTACGCCAAGGACGGCTGTCTCAGATACGCAGTATTTT. This codes for CASSTPRTAVSDTQYF.